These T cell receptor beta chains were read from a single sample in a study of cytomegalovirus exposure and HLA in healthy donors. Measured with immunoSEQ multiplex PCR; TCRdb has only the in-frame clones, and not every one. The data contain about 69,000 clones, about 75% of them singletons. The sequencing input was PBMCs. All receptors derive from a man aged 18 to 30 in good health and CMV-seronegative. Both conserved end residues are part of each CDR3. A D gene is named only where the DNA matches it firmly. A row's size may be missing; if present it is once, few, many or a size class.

CDR3nt: TGTGCCAGTAGTCCAACGGGAAGAAACAATCAGCCCCAGCATTTT
CDR3aa: CASSPTGRNNQPQHF
d_gene: .
j_gene: TRBJ1-5
abundance: few
v_gene: TRBV19

CDR3nt: TGTGCCAGCAGGGACAGGGCGAGGGGCTATGGCTACACCTTC
CDR3aa: CASRDRARGYGYTF
d_gene: TRBD1
j_gene: TRBJ1-2
abundance: .
v_gene: TRBV6-1

CDR3nt: TGTGCCAGTAGCCTTCACACGGGGGGCGCTGGGGCCAACGTCCTGACTTTC
CDR3aa: CASSLHTGGAGANVLTF
d_gene: .
j_gene: TRBJ2-6
abundance: .
v_gene: TRBV19

CDR3nt: TGTGCCAGCAGCCCAGGGTCTGGGCAGCGAAGAACTGAAGCTTTCTTT
CDR3aa: CASSPGSGQRRTEAFF
d_gene: .
j_gene: TRBJ1-1
abundance: .
v_gene: TRBV5-4

CDR3nt: TGTGCCAGTAGTATTAAAACTAATGAAAAACTGTTTTTT
CDR3aa: CASSIKTNEKLFF
d_gene: .
j_gene: TRBJ1-4
abundance: few
v_gene: TRBV19

CDR3nt: TGTGCCAGCAGCTTGGCCGGAGACCTCTACTATGGCTACACCTTC
CDR3aa: CASSLAGDLYYGYTF
d_gene: .
j_gene: TRBJ1-2
abundance: .
v_gene: TRBV5-6

CDR3nt: TGCAGCGTTGAAGGGACTCCTCCCCGGTCCTACAATGAGCAGTTCTTC
CDR3aa: CSVEGTPPRSYNEQFF
d_gene: .
j_gene: TRBJ2-1
abundance: .
v_gene: TRBV29-1

CDR3nt: TGTGCCAGCAGTTACTCGGGACAGCATCAAGAGACCCAGTACTTC
CDR3aa: CASSYSGQHQETQYF
d_gene: TRBD1
j_gene: TRBJ2-5
abundance: .
v_gene: TRBV6-5

CDR3nt: TGTGCCAGCAGCTCTCCACTAAGCTACACCTTC
CDR3aa: CASSSPLSYTF
d_gene: .
j_gene: TRBJ1-2
abundance: .
v_gene: TRBV7-9

CDR3nt: TGTGCCAGCAGTGAAGGAACGGAGGCGACCCAGTACTTC
CDR3aa: CASSEGTEATQYF
d_gene: .
j_gene: TRBJ2-5
abundance: .
v_gene: TRBV6-4

CDR3nt: TGTGCCAGCAGCTTAAATACGGGAATGGGGTCACCCCTCCACTTT
CDR3aa: CASSLNTGMGSPLHF
d_gene: .
j_gene: TRBJ1-6
abundance: .
v_gene: TRBV13

CDR3nt: TGTGCCCTAGGGCACAGGGGAGGATCTGAAGCTTTCTTT
CDR3aa: CALGHRGGSEAFF
d_gene: TRBD1
j_gene: TRBJ1-1
abundance: .
v_gene: TRBV6-1

CDR3nt: TGTGCCTGGAGTAAGTATGGGACAGGGGAGAACACTGAAGCTTTCTTT
CDR3aa: CAWSKYGTGENTEAFF
d_gene: TRBD1
j_gene: TRBJ1-1
abundance: few
v_gene: TRBV30

CDR3nt: TGTGCCAGCAGTTTAAGGGGGCCTAACTATGGCTACACCTTC
CDR3aa: CASSLRGPNYGYTF
d_gene: TRBD1
j_gene: TRBJ1-2
abundance: .
v_gene: TRBV27

CDR3nt: TGTGCCAGCAGTGGGGACAAAGAAAATGGCTACACCTTC
CDR3aa: CASSGDKENGYTF
d_gene: .
j_gene: TRBJ1-2
abundance: .
v_gene: TRBV28

CDR3nt: TGTGCCAGCAGCGCTCGAGGGGGGGCGCTAGCCTATGGCTACACCTTC
CDR3aa: CASSARGGALAYGYTF
d_gene: .
j_gene: TRBJ1-2
abundance: .
v_gene: TRBV9

CDR3nt: TGTGCCAGCAGCCAAGGGACAGTTAATCAGCCCCAGCATTTT
CDR3aa: CASSQGTVNQPQHF
d_gene: TRBD1
j_gene: TRBJ1-5
abundance: .
v_gene: TRBV7-9

CDR3nt: TGTGCCAGTAGTATAGGATCGACAGGCAGGGATGAGCAGTTCTTC
CDR3aa: CASSIGSTGRDEQFF
d_gene: .
j_gene: TRBJ2-1
abundance: .
v_gene: TRBV19

CDR3nt: TGTGCCAGCAGCCCAGGTACTGATACGCAGTATTTT
CDR3aa: CASSPGTDTQYF
d_gene: .
j_gene: TRBJ2-3
abundance: .
v_gene: TRBV25-1

CDR3nt: TGTGCCAGCAGTGAGCAGAACAGGGGCGATGAGCAGTTCTTC
CDR3aa: CASSEQNRGDEQFF
d_gene: TRBD1
j_gene: TRBJ2-1
abundance: once
v_gene: TRBV6-1

CDR3nt: TGTGCCAGCAGCGAAAGCGGGGTTATAGATGAAAAACTGTTTTTT
CDR3aa: CASSESGVIDEKLFF
d_gene: .
j_gene: TRBJ1-4
abundance: few
v_gene: TRBV4-2

CDR3nt: TGTGCCAGCAGCTACGAGGGGGCCAATCAGCCCCAGCATTTT
CDR3aa: CASSYEGANQPQHF
d_gene: TRBD1
j_gene: TRBJ1-5
abundance: .
v_gene: TRBV28

CDR3nt: TGTGCCAGCAGCTTACTGGGTAGCGGGGGTGAGACCCAGTACTTC
CDR3aa: CASSLLGSGGETQYF
d_gene: TRBD2
j_gene: TRBJ2-5
abundance: .
v_gene: TRBV7-8

CDR3nt: TGTGCCAGCAGAGAGGCCCCTCTGAACACTGAAGCTTTCTTT
CDR3aa: CASREAPLNTEAFF
d_gene: .
j_gene: TRBJ1-1
abundance: .
v_gene: TRBV28

CDR3nt: TGTGCCAGCAGCGATCGACAGGGGGCGGGTGCTGAAGCTTTCTTT
CDR3aa: CASSDRQGAGAEAFF
d_gene: TRBD1
j_gene: TRBJ1-1
abundance: once
v_gene: TRBV7-2

CDR3nt: TGTGCCAGCAGCTCGCCGCCGGGACAGGGGATAAATTCACCCCTCCACTTT
CDR3aa: CASSSPPGQGINSPLHF
d_gene: TRBD1
j_gene: TRBJ1-6
abundance: .
v_gene: TRBV7-2

CDR3nt: TGTGCCAGCTCACCACGGGCTAGCGGGAGCACAGATACGCAGTATTTT
CDR3aa: CASSPRASGSTDTQYF
d_gene: TRBD2
j_gene: TRBJ2-3
abundance: .
v_gene: TRBV18

CDR3nt: TGTGCCAGCAGCCTCCGGCCGGGAGACACCTACGAGCAGTACTTC
CDR3aa: CASSLRPGDTYEQYF
d_gene: .
j_gene: TRBJ2-7
abundance: once
v_gene: TRBV9

CDR3nt: TGTGCCAGCATGGGCAGTTCCAATGAAAAACTGTTTTTT
CDR3aa: CASMGSSNEKLFF
d_gene: .
j_gene: TRBJ1-4
abundance: .
v_gene: TRBV6-6

CDR3nt: TGCAGTGCTAGAGACCCCGTTGCCCAGCATTTT
CDR3aa: CSARDPVAQHF
d_gene: .
j_gene: TRBJ1-5
abundance: .
v_gene: TRBV20-1

CDR3nt: TGTGCCAGCAGCCCTCGAGCGGATCCACCGGGGTCACCCCTCCACTTT
CDR3aa: CASSPRADPPGSPLHF
d_gene: .
j_gene: TRBJ1-6
abundance: .
v_gene: TRBV7-2

CDR3nt: TGTGCCAGCAGTTACTTACAGGGGGCGGTACACGAGCAGTACTTC
CDR3aa: CASSYLQGAVHEQYF
d_gene: TRBD1
j_gene: TRBJ2-7
abundance: .
v_gene: TRBV6-6

CDR3nt: TGTGCCAGCAGTCATCACAGGGATCAGCCCCAGCATTTT
CDR3aa: CASSHHRDQPQHF
d_gene: .
j_gene: TRBJ1-5
abundance: .
v_gene: TRBV6-5

CDR3nt: TGTGCCAGCAGCGTACGACTGGGAAACACCATATATTTT
CDR3aa: CASSVRLGNTIYF
d_gene: .
j_gene: TRBJ1-3
abundance: .
v_gene: TRBV9